The sequence of this T cell receptor (beta chain) was determined in a study of T cells in Graves' hyperthyroidism and ophthalmopathy. Study context: The initial diagnosis was the point when peripheral blood was collected, ahead of any treatment.

Trimming took off 6 bases at V and 3 bases at J, with 13 bases between the two ends. There are 14 residues in the CDR3. Germline V gene sequence: CDR1 KGHSH, CDR2 LQKENI. Whole-study findings and limits: Within blood appeared most thyroid clonotypes that had expanded above 0.001.

It was RNA transcripts that yielded the amplified TCR beta CDR3 regions. HTBI primers were employed in a first-round RT-PCR of the TCR CDR3. TCRdb called the multiplex PCR reads again in MiXCR, with one record for every CDR3 protein. The profile shows some 200,000 distinct CDR3 sequences, around a sixth of them singletons. This clonotype showed up many times. Its antigen is undetermined. This receptor was obtained from a woman in her forties or fifties with Graves' hyperthyroidism. The chain uses TRBV18 and TRBJ2-3; D might be TRBD1 or TRBD2, each matching 5 bases. The sample taken for sequencing was blood. Written as DNA, the CDR3 is TGTGCCAGCTCCCTGGGACCCTCGACAGATACGCAGTATTTT. This sequence encodes CASSLGPSTDTQYF.